These 26 T cell receptor beta chains were all obtained from the same sample, sequenced in a study of CD4 T cells in lung cancer. This lung tissue lay as far as possible from the tumor, at least 3 cm away. The assay was immunoSEQ multiplex PCR, and TCRdb's table has in-frame clones only and misses some. Of roughly 9,300 clones in the sample, more than 60% are singletons; the top ten hold less than 20%. The sample taken for sequencing was normal lung tissue taken away from the tumor. The receptors were gathered from a man aged 55 to 70 with non-small cell lung cancer.

The rearrangement links TRBV2 to TRBJ2-2, with D possibly matching TRBD2 (6 bases). This CDR3 contains 15 residues. The V end lost 5 bases, the J end lost 3 bases, and 13 bases lay between the germline ends. The germline V gene encodes CDR1 SNHLY and CDR2 FYNNEI. The chain's CDR3 is CASSYGRGDTGELFF. CDR3 nucleotides: TGTGCCAGCAGTTATGGGCGGGGCGACACCGGGGAGCTGTTTTTT.

This clone was counted a single time. This chain connects TRBV6-4 to TRBJ2-7; 7 bases map to TRBD1. V lost 4 bases to trimming and J lost 2 bases; unmatched junction nucleotides: 5. The CDR3 totals 14 residues. The germline gives CDR1 MRHNA, CDR2 SNTAGT. The chain's CDR3 is CASSGDRDPYEQYV. CDR3 in DNA: TGTGCCAGCAGTGGCGACAGGGACCCCTACGAGCAGTACGTC.

In this sample, this clone turned up a few times. V gene TRBV29-1 combines with J gene TRBJ2-1; TRBD2 aligns across 9 bases. V dropped 7 bases and J dropped 7; count of bases not matched to a gene: 20. Germline lookup yields CDR1 SQVTM and CDR2 ANQGSEA. The CDR3 is made up of 17 amino acids. The chain's CDR3 is CSALGAFLAGEGNEQFF. CDR3 nucleotide sequence: TGCAGCGCTCTCGGGGCCTTCTTAGCGGGAGAAGGGAATGAGCAGTTCTTC.

The chain uses TRBV9 and TRBJ1-1, with TRBD1 identical over 8 bases. The CDR3 extends over 16 amino acids. With V trimmed by 0 bases and J by 11 bases, 15 bases remained unmatched. Germline CDR1 and CDR2: SGDLS and YYNGEE. The CDR3 DNA sequence: TGTGCCAGCAGCGTAGGAAGAGGGCAGGGGGCGCAGGGGGCTTTCTTT. It yields the protein CASSVGRGQGAQGAFF. Using reference TRBV9 and TRBJ1-1 for the parts outside the CDR3, the full variable domain is DSGVTQTPKHLITATGQRVTLRCSPRSGDLSVYWYQQSLDQGLQFLIQYYNGEERAKGNILERFSAQQFPDLHSELNLSSLELGDSALYFCASSVGRGQGAQGAFFGQGTRLTVV.

The V gene is TRBV7-8, the J gene TRBJ2-2; no clear D. Per germline, CDR1 SGHVS and CDR2 FQNEAQ. The V end was cut by 2 bases, the J end by 3 bases, with 7 bases between. The CDR3 spans 14 residues. As DNA, the CDR3 is TGTGCCAGCAGCTTATCCAGATACACCGGGGAGCTGTTTTTT. The encoded protein is CASSLSRYTGELFF. The complete variable domain, with remaining parts taken from reference TRBV7-8 and TRBJ2-2, reads GAGVSQSPRYKVAKRGQDVALRCDPISGHVSLFWYQQALGQGPEFLTYFQNEAQLDKSGLPSDRFFAERPEGSVSTLKIQRTQQEDSAVYLCASSLSRYTGELFFGEGSRLTVL.

The chain combines TRBV9 with TRBJ1-3; D is ambiguous. Trimming took 0 bases from V and 0 from J, leaving 7 bases between them. The CDR3 runs 15 residues. Germline CDR1 and CDR2: SGDLS and YYNGEE. The CDR3, as DNA: TGTGCCAGCAGCGTAGCTGAGGACTCTGGAAACACCATATATTTT. It is translated as CASSVAEDSGNTIYF.

The chain joins TRBV18 to TRBJ1-1; tentative D call: TRBD1 (5 bases). With 5 bases removed from V and 4 bases from J, the gap between germline ends came to 17 bases. The germline V gene encodes CDR1 KGHSH and CDR2 LQKENI. The CDR3 extends over 15 amino acids. CDR3 DNA: TGTGCCAGCTCAAAATTACAACAGGAGTCCACTGAAGCTTTCTTT. As protein: CASSKLQQESTEAFF.

This sequence joins TRBV6-4 and TRBJ1-2, with unresolved D. V gave up 6 bases and J gave up 6 bases, with 14 bases separating them. The germline V gene encodes CDR1 MRHNA and CDR2 SNTAGT. The CDR3 is 13 residues long. CDR3 residues: CASRPVPGDGYTF. The CDR3 nucleotides are TGTGCCAGCAGACCGGTCCCTGGAGATGGCTACACCTTC.

V usage is TRBV5-5 and J usage is TRBJ1-3; TRBD1 agrees at 9 bases. Germline-derived CDR1 and CDR2 are SGHKS and YYEKEE (reference sequence). Unmatched junction bases numbered 11, after V lost 0 bases and J lost 4 bases. The CDR3 loop spans 18 amino acids. The CDR3 sequence is CASSLGTGGSQLGNTIYF. CDR3 in DNA: TGTGCCAGCAGCTTGGGTACAGGGGGCTCACAACTCGGAAACACCATATATTTT. The variable domain in full, with the rest retrieved from reference TRBV5-5 and TRBJ1-3, is DAGVTQSPTHLIKTRGQQVTLRCSPISGHKSVSWYQQVLGQGPQFIFQYYEKEERGRGNFPDRFSARQFPNYSSELNVNALLLGDSALYLCASSLGTGGSQLGNTIYFGEGSWLTVV.

J is TRBJ2-3 and V is TRBV20-1; D is undetermined. The germline gives CDR1 DFQATT, CDR2 SNEGSKA (reference sequence). Trimming took 6 bases from V and 0 from J, leaving 4 bases between them. The CDR3 runs to 11 residues. As DNA, the CDR3 is TGCAGTGCCGGGAGCACAGATACGCAGTATTTT. As protein: CSAGSTDTQYF.

Only a few counts were recorded for this clone. The chain links TRBV9 to TRBJ1-1; possibly TRBD1 for D (5 bases). CDR1 and CDR2 (germline): SGDLS, YYNGEE. Trimming left V 0 bases short and J 5 bases short, with 8 bases between. This CDR3 spans 13 amino acids. The CDR3 here is CASSVGGTTEAFF. The CDR3 nucleotides are TGTGCCAGCAGCGTAGGAGGGACTACTGAAGCTTTCTTT.

The chain joins TRBV30 to TRBJ1-2; tentative D call: TRBD1 (5 bases). Germline V gene data show CDR1 as GTSNPN and CDR2 as SVGIG (reference sequence). CDR3 length equals 13 residues. The V end was cut by 0 bases, the J end by 3 bases, with 8 bases between. The CDR3 DNA sequence: TGTGCCTGGAGTGTACTGACAGACTATGGCTACACCTTC. It encodes CAWSVLTDYGYTF. Supplemented by reference TRBV30 and TRBJ1-2, the full variable domain reads SQTIHQWPATLVQPVGSPLSLECTVEGTSNPNLYWYRQAAGRGLQLLFYSVGIGQISSEVPQNLSASRPQDRQFILSSKKLLLSDSGFYLCAWSVLTDYGYTFGSGTRLTVV.

The table lists this clone with a count of one. CDR3: CATHEGGSNIQYF. The CDR3 DNA follows: TGTGCCACTCACGAGGGGGGGTCAAACATTCAGTACTTC. The chain employs TRBV13 and TRBJ2-4; D possibly corresponds to TRBD2 (7 bases). The V end was cut by 10 bases, the J end by 6 bases, with 16 bases between. The CDR3 has 13 residues. Germline V lookup: CDR1 PRHDT, CDR2 FYEKMQ (reference sequence).

This sequence joins TRBV6-1 and TRBJ2-7; TRBD2 matches at 11 bases. With 5 bases clipped from V and 5 bases from J, the junction kept 5 bases outside the gene matches. The CDR3 covers 14 residues. Per germline, CDR1 MNHNS and CDR2 SASEGT. The CDR3 sequence is CASSMTSGAHEQYF. The CDR3 bases are TGTGCCAGCAGTATGACTAGCGGGGCGCACGAGCAGTACTTC.

CDR3 sequence (DNA): TGTGCCAGCAGTGAGGGACTAGCGGGAGATACGCAGTATTTT. It yields the protein CASSEGLAGDTQYF. The V and J genes are TRBV6-4 and TRBJ2-3, with 12 bases that match TRBD2. Germline-derived CDR1 and CDR2 are MRHNA and SNTAGT. With 3 bases clipped from V and 5 bases from J, the junction kept 0 bases outside the gene matches. The CDR3 covers 14 residues.

In its sample, this clone was seen once. This chain joins TRBV9 and TRBJ2-1, with D unresolved. The CDR3 extends over 15 amino acids. Trimming shortened V by 2 bases and J by 0 bases, and 9 bases separated the two germline ends. The germline V gene has CDR1 SGDLS and CDR2 YYNGEE. In DNA, the CDR3 is TGTGCCAGCAGCGTCGGCTCTAGCTCCTACAATGAGCAGTTCTTC. This translates into CASSVGSSSYNEQFF.

The chain employs TRBV6-1 and TRBJ2-7, with TRBD1 matching 7 bases. This CDR3 is built from 14 residues. The J segment lost 1 base and the V segment lost 7 bases, leaving 7 bases of the junction unmatched. Germline CDR1 reads MNHNS; CDR2 reads SASEGT. The chain's CDR3 is CASILTGWSYEQYF. The CDR3 nucleotides read TGTGCCAGCATCCTGACAGGGTGGTCCTACGAGCAGTACTTC.

The CDR3 sequence: CASSPQTAGQVYEQYV. CDR3 sequence (DNA): TGTGCCAGCAGTCCCCAGACCGCCGGACAGGTCTACGAGCAGTACGTC. V gene TRBV6-6 combines with J gene TRBJ2-7; 7 bases agree with TRBD1. The CDR3 is 16 amino acids. V was pared by 5 bases and J by 3 bases, with 13 bases of the junction left unmatched. Germline V CDR1 and CDR2: MNHNY, SVGAGI (reference sequence).

The chain carries TRBV4-1 and TRBJ2-1, with 7 bases fitting TRBD2. This CDR3 contains 16 residues. Germline V CDR1 and CDR2: MGHRA, YSYEKL. V dropped 3 bases and J dropped 5; count of bases not matched to a gene: 10. The DNA of the CDR3 is TGCGCCAGCAGCCACGCCAACTTAGCGGGCCACAATGAGCAGTTCTTC. Its protein product is CASSHANLAGHNEQFF.

The V gene is TRBV30, the J gene TRBJ2-2; 10 bases are shared with TRBD1. Trimming removed 1 base from V and 4 bases from J; junction bases left unmatched: 12. CDR3 length equals 18 residues. Germline lookup yields CDR1 GTSNPN and CDR2 SVGIG (reference sequence). Written as DNA, the CDR3 is TGTGCCTGGAGTGGACCGGGACAGGGGACCCGAGGCACCGGGGAGCTGTTTTTT. Translating it yields CAWSGPGQGTRGTGELFF.

The V and J genes are TRBV14 and TRBJ2-5; TRBD1 matches 11 bases. The CDR3 runs 16 residues. Germline trimming cut 5 bases from V and 5 bases from J; bases unmatched to any gene: 10. From germline, CDR1 is SGHDN and CDR2 FVKESK. The CDR3 spells CASSAFGQGARETQYF. The CDR3 region has the DNA TGTGCCAGCAGCGCCTTCGGACAGGGGGCGAGGGAGACCCAGTACTTC.

CDR3 amino acids: CASSPAGTGYYGYTF. CDR3 nucleotide sequence: TGTGCCAGCAGCCCCGCCGGGACAGGGTACTATGGCTACACCTTC. V and J are TRBV7-8 and TRBJ1-2, with TRBD1 matching over 9 bases. CDR1 is SGHVS and CDR2 is FQNEAQ in the germline V gene. CDR3 length: 15 residues. The trim removed 5 bases at V and 3 bases at J, leaving 7 bases unmatched.

Of note for this clone: One end of the junction is discordant with germline, which a read error may explain. V and J are TRBV6-6 and TRBJ1-5; D gene uncertain. Germline V lookup: CDR1 MNHNY, CDR2 SVGAGI (reference sequence). CDR3 length equals 14 residues. CDR3 sequence (DNA): TGTACCAGCAGTCTGGGAGGAAGCAATCAGCCCCAGCATTTT. Protein sequence: CTSSLGGSNQPQHF.

CDR3 bases: TGCGCCAGCAGCTGGACTAGCGGGAGCCTCCAAGAGACCCAGTACTTC. It translates to CASSWTSGSLQETQYF. The V and J genes are TRBV5-1 and TRBJ2-5; 13 positions match TRBD2. V gave up 3 bases and J gave up 1 base; unmatched junction bases: 3. The CDR3 consists of 16 residues. Germline V CDR1 and CDR2: SGHRS, YFSETQ.

V usage is TRBV7-2 and J usage is TRBJ1-2; TRBD1 might be the D (6 bases). Germline V CDR1 and CDR2: SGHTA, FQGNSA. Trimming left V 5 bases short and J 5 bases short, with 12 bases between. The CDR3 loop spans 13 amino acids. This CDR3 reads CASSKQGQYGYTF. The CDR3 nucleotides are TGTGCCAGCAGCAAACAGGGCCAATATGGCTACACCTTC.

This chain links TRBV7-3 with TRBJ2-6; D not resolved. V dropped 1 base and J dropped 0 bases, with 13 bases sitting between them. In germline, CDR1 is SGHTA, CDR2 FQGTGA. The CDR3 has 18 amino acids. CDR3 nucleotides: TGTGCCAGCAGCTTAATACACCTCGCAAACTCTGGGGCCAACGTCCTGACTTTC. Amino acid sequence: CASSLIHLANSGANVLTF.